The source of this T cell receptor beta chain is a study of molecular identifiers for immune sequencing clone quantification. One entry per CDR3 protein, called by TCRdb with MiXCR from the PCR reads. In the table there are fewer than 45,000 distinct CDR3 sequences, under 20% of which are singletons. General study results and limits: Highly expanded clone sizes could end up underestimated if a barcode were shared by identical TCR molecules.

V dropped 2 bases and J dropped 3; count of bases not matched to a gene: 3. The CDR3 length is 15 residues. Germline CDR1 SGHDT, CDR2 YYEEEE. Naive CD8 T cells, phenotype CD8+CD4-CCR7+CD45RA+, were sorted. On this clonotype itself: The target antigen is unknown.

The sequenced sample was naive CD8+ T cells from blood, with Jurkat cell RNA spiked in. Subset: FACS-sorted CD8+CD4-CCR7+CD45RA+ naive T cells. The chain links TRBV5-6 to TRBJ2-1, with 9 bases matching TRBD1. This TCR came from a human donor in good health. Some libraries in this study had Jurkat cell RNA spiked in. The DNA of the CDR3 is TGTGCCAGCAGCTTCGGGACAGGGAACTACAATGAGCAGTTCTTC. Protein product: CASSFGTGNYNEQFF.